The 20 T cell receptor beta chains presented below share a single source sample, sequenced in a study of blood T cells in healthy people across ages. Using a J-beta primer mix together with a sample-barcoded 5' primer, a second PCR was run for about 6 to 11 cycles. One entry per CDR3 protein results from TCRdb running MiXCR on the 5' RACE reads. The table lists some 1 million distinct CDR3 sequences, over 35% of them singletons. The specimen sequenced was blood. These receptors all stem from a woman aged 60-75 years in good health.

This clonotype was seen more than once but under ten times. This rearrangement joins TRBV5-6 to TRBJ2-2; TRBD2 might be the D (6 bases). This CDR3 is 16 amino acids long. V shed 6 bases and J shed 6 bases, with 21 bases lying between them. CDR1 and CDR2 (germline): SGHDT, YYEEEE. CDR3 protein: CASTLGGPLLAGELFF. The CDR3 DNA follows: TGTGCCAGCACCCTAGGAGGGCCGTTACTTGCCGGGGAGCTGTTTTTT.

The chain uses TRBV20-1 and TRBJ2-3; TRBD1 aligns across 7 bases. The ends lost 1 base at V and 9 bases at J; junction bases unmatched: 16. CDR3 length equals 16 residues. Germline V gene data show CDR1 as DFQATT and CDR2 as SNEGSKA (reference sequence). The CDR3 DNA is TGCAGTGCTAGAGGTCTACAGGGGAATGTACGACCCACGCAGTATTTT. Its protein is CSARGLQGNVRPTQYF.

The gene calls are TRBV4-1 and TRBJ2-1; D is possibly TRBD1 (6 bases). Per the germline V gene, CDR1 is MGHRA and CDR2 is YSYEKL. V lost 0 bases and J 10 bases, leaving 16 bases between the germline ends. This CDR3 has 15 residues. The CDR3 bases are TGCGCCAGCAGCCAAGAACGACAGGTCCTTGGAGAGCAGTTCTTC. Its translation: CASSQERQVLGEQFF.

This clonotype came up a few times. It may be a read error: a sequence one base away is much more abundant. The chain recombines TRBV29-1 with TRBJ2-5, with 9 bases matching TRBD1. Germline CDR1 reads SQVTM; CDR2 reads ANQGSEA. This CDR3 region has 12 residues. The junction had 1 base not matched to a gene; V was cut back by 7 bases and J by 1 base. In DNA form, the CDR3 reads TGCAGCGCGGGACAGGGCCAAGAGACCCAGTACTTC. Translation gives CSAGQGQETQYF.

This chain links TRBV20-1 with TRBJ2-7; D is undetermined. CDR3 size: 14 residues. The V gene lost 3 bases and the J gene lost 7 bases, with 19 bases spanning the gap. Germline V gene sequence: CDR1 DFQATT, CDR2 SNEGSKA (reference sequence). CDR3 nucleotides: TGCAGTGCTAGTGGCGGAGTACACCTCTATGAGCAGTACTTC. Its translation is CSASGGVHLYEQYF.

This clonotype was counted between two and nine times. CDR3 amino acids: CASSRLAAYEQYF. In DNA, the CDR3 is TGTGCCAGCAGCCGACTAGCAGCCTACGAGCAGTACTTC. J is TRBJ2-7 and V is TRBV6-2 or TRBV6-3, with 7 bases aligning to TRBD2. From germline, CDR1 is MNHEY and CDR2 SVGEGT. The CDR3 contains 13 residues. V dropped 6 bases and J dropped 2; count of bases not matched to a gene: 4.

This clonotype came up many times. V gene TRBV9 combines with J gene TRBJ2-7, with D maybe TRBD2 (6 bases). The CDR3 loop spans 15 amino acids. Germline V gene sequence: CDR1 SGDLS, CDR2 YYNGEE. The V end was cut by 0 bases, the J end by 0 bases, with 10 bases between. The CDR3 DNA follows: TGTGCCAGCAGCGTAGATAGCGGCCCCTCCTACGAGCAGTACTTC. This translates into CASSVDSGPSYEQYF. The whole variable domain, remainder taken from reference TRBV9 and TRBJ2-7, is DSGVTQTPKHLITATGQRVTLRCSPRSGDLSVYWYQQSLDQGLQFLIQYYNGEERAKGNILERFSAQQFPDLHSELNLSSLELGDSALYFCASSVDSGPSYEQYFGPGTRLTVT.

This clonotype came up a few times. The chain has TRBV5-1 and TRBJ2-3; 8 bases map to TRBD2. The CDR3 totals 17 residues. Trimming removed 5 bases from V and 2 bases from J; junction bases left unmatched: 13. CDR1 is SGHRS, CDR2 YFSETQ, per germline. This CDR3 reads CASSSPQGTRVTDTQYF. The CDR3, as DNA: TGCGCCAGCAGTTCACCTCAGGGGACTAGGGTCACAGATACGCAGTATTTT.

The chain employs TRBV29-1 and TRBJ2-1; TRBD2 aligns across 9 bases. This CDR3 contains 16 residues. V was clipped by 6 bases and J by 5 bases; unmatched bases: 14. Germline V lookup: CDR1 SQVTM, CDR2 ANQGSEA. The CDR3 spells CSVAQGGAGGNNEQFF. CDR3 nucleotides: TGCAGCGTAGCCCAGGGTGGAGCGGGGGGTAACAATGAGCAGTTCTTC.

The J gene is TRBJ1-3, the V gene TRBV28; 7 nucleotides agree with TRBD1. Germline V gene lookup returns CDR1 MDHEN and CDR2 SYDVKM. The trim removed 4 bases at V and 0 bases at J, leaving 3 bases unmatched. There are 15 residues in the CDR3. The CDR3 loop is CASSWDSASGNTIYF. In nucleotides, the CDR3 is TGTGCCAGCAGTTGGGACAGTGCCTCTGGAAACACCATATATTTT. Using reference TRBV28 and TRBJ1-3 for the parts outside the CDR3, the full variable domain is DVKVTQSSRYLVKRTGEKVFLECVQDMDHENMFWYRQDPGLGLRLIYFSYDVKMKEKGDIPEGYSVSREKKERFSLILESASTNQTSMYLCASSWDSASGNTIYFGEGSWLTVV.

The V and J genes are TRBV4-2 and TRBJ2-5; TRBD2 is a possible D gene (6 bases). V shed 3 bases and J shed 1 base, with 9 bases lying between them. Germline-derived CDR1 and CDR2 are LGHNA and YNFKEQ. The CDR3 has 14 residues. CDR3 in amino acids: CASSQGLFQETQYF. CDR3 in DNA: TGTGCCAGCAGCCAGGGACTGTTCCAAGAGACCCAGTACTTC.

The chain combines TRBV27 with TRBJ2-6; 9 bases are a match to TRBD2. The CDR3 has 19 amino acids. V trimming: 2 bases; J trimming: 0 bases; junction bases outside the gene matches: 8. Germline lookup yields CDR1 MNHEY and CDR2 SMNVEV (reference sequence). The CDR3 DNA reads TGTGCCAGCAGTTTAGGCGGGAGGGGGACCAACTCTGGGGCCAACGTCCTGACTTTC. Its translation: CASSLGGRGTNSGANVLTF.

J is TRBJ2-7 and V is TRBV5-1; 7 bases fit TRBD1. The V and J ends lost 4 bases and 0 bases, in that order; junction bases with no gene match: 7. Germline V gene sequence: CDR1 SGHRS, CDR2 YFSETQ. The CDR3 has 15 residues. For the CDR3, the DNA is TGCGCCAGCAGCCCGACAGGGACGCTCTCCTACGAGCAGTACTTC. Amino acids: CASSPTGTLSYEQYF.

The chain is built from TRBV9 and TRBJ1-4; D remains unclear. CDR1 is SGDLS and CDR2 is YYNGEE in the germline V gene. The CDR3 has 14 amino acids. Between the trimmed V and J ends, which lost 7 bases and 4 bases, there was a span of 14 bases. The CDR3 DNA is TGTGCCAGCGCCCAGAGGGCCCGTAATGAAAAACTGTTTTTT. This sequence encodes CASAQRARNEKLFF. The full variable domain, with the rest looked up from reference TRBV9 and TRBJ1-4, is DSGVTQTPKHLITATGQRVTLRCSPRSGDLSVYWYQQSLDQGLQFLIQYYNGEERAKGNILERFSAQQFPDLHSELNLSSLELGDSALYFCASAQRARNEKLFFGSGTQLSVL.

The chain is built from TRBV14 and TRBJ2-7; unclear D gene. Germline-derived CDR1 and CDR2 are SGHDN and FVKESK. This CDR3 region has 15 residues. Trimming removed 1 base at V and 6 bases at J, with 16 bases between. CDR3 bases: TGTGCCAGCAGCCAAGTGCCAGGTGCCCCTACCGAGCAGTACTTC. This translates into CASSQVPGAPTEQYF.

This clonotype was detected ten times or more. This chain's CDR3 is CASTGVIGETQYF. The CDR3 region has the DNA TGTGCCAGCACTGGGGTGATAGGGGAGACCCAGTACTTC. This chain joins TRBV6-5 and TRBJ2-5, with D hard to call. The CDR3 extends over 13 amino acids. V was trimmed by 7 bases and J by 5 bases, leaving 14 bases between them. Germline CDR1 MNHEY, CDR2 SVGAGI.

The J gene is TRBJ2-1, the V gene TRBV20-1; 7 positions match TRBD2. Trimming at V came to 0 bases and at J to 0 bases, leaving 5 bases not matched to a gene. This CDR3 region has 16 residues. The germline gives CDR1 DFQATT, CDR2 SNEGSKA (reference sequence). The CDR3 loop is CSARDRSGDSYNEQFF. Written as DNA, the CDR3 is TGCAGTGCTAGAGATCGCAGCGGGGACTCCTACAATGAGCAGTTCTTC.

The chain recombines TRBV4-2 with TRBJ2-1; D is uncertain. The germline CDR1 and CDR2 sequences are LGHNA and YNFKEQ. V dropped 4 bases and J dropped 0 bases, with 7 bases sitting between them. The CDR3 covers 14 residues. The CDR3 nucleotides are TGTGCCAGCAGCCCGGTCATCTCCTACAATGAGCAGTTCTTC. Translating it yields CASSPVISYNEQFF.

This clonotype showed up many times. The chain recombines TRBV10-3 with TRBJ2-5; 9 positions match TRBD1. The CDR3 spans 14 residues. Germline V gene sequence: CDR1 ENHRY, CDR2 SYGVKD. V was pared by 4 bases and J by 3 bases, with 3 bases of the junction left unmatched. The CDR3 sequence: CAISVGQGKETQYF. The DNA of the CDR3 is TGTGCCATCAGTGTAGGACAGGGGAAAGAGACCCAGTACTTC.

Only a few counts were recorded for this clonotype. The rearrangement uses TRBV6-5 and TRBJ2-4; 8 bases align to TRBD1. Trimming at V came to 7 bases and at J to 6 bases, leaving 5 bases not matched to a gene. Germline CDR1 reads MNHEY; CDR2 reads SVGAGI. The CDR3 consists of 13 residues. CDR3 DNA sequence: TGTGCCAGCACATATACAGGGGGAAACATTCAGTACTTC. Residues: CASTYTGGNIQYF.